This record concerns one T cell receptor (beta chain) sequence. Clones were read by immunoSEQ multiplex PCR, and TCRdb kept only the in-frame ones, dropping some. This sample has 44,000 or so clones, with 75% to 90% found just once. The sample is drawn from a study of T cell changes during pregnancy in multiple sclerosis. CDR1 and CDR2 (germline): MNHEY, SMNVEV (reference sequence). The CDR3 totals 15 residues. V dropped 3 bases and J dropped 14; count of bases not matched to a gene: 14. The chain joins TRBV27 to TRBJ1-2; TRBD1 agrees at 11 bases. The sequence was obtained from a female donor in good health, enrolled as a control in a pregnancy study. The source was peripheral blood, collected in the first trimester of pregnancy. The CDR3, as DNA: TGTGCCAGCAGTTTGCAAACCGGGACAGGGGGAGTGTATACCTTC. It is translated as CASSLQTGTGGVYTF.